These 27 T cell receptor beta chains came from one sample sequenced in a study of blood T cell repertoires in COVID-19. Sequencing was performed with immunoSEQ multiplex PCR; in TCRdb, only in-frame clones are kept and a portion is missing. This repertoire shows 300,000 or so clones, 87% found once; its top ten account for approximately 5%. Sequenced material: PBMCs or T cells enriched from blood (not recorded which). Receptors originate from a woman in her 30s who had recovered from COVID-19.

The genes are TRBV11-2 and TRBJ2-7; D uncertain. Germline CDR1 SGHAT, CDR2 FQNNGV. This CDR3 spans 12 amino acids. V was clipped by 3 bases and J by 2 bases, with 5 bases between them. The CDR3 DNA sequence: TGTGCCAGCAGCTTTGGCACCTACGAGCAGTACTTC. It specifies CASSFGTYEQYF.

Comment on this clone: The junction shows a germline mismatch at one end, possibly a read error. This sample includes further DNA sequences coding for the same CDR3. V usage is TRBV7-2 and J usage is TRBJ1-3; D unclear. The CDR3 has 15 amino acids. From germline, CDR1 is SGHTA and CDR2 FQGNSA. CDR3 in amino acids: CASSLAGGLGNTIYF. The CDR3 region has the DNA TGTGCCAGCAGCCTAGCGGGAGGGTTAGGAAACACCATATATTTT.

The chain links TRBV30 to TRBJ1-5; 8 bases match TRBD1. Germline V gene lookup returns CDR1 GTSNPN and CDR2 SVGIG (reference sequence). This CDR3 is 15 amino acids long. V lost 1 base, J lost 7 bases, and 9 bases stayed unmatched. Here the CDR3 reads CAWSGQGQIGQPQHF. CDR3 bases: TGTGCCTGGAGTGGACAGGGGCAGATAGGGCAGCCCCAGCATTTT.

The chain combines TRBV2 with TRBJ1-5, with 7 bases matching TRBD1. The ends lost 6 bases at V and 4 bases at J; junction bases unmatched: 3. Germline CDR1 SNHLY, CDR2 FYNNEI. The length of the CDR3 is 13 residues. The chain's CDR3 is CASRQGTNQPQHF. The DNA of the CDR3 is TGTGCCAGCAGACAGGGGACAAATCAGCCCCAGCATTTT.

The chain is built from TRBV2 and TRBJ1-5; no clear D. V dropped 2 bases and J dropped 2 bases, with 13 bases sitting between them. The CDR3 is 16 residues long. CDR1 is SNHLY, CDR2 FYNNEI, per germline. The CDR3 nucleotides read TGTGCCAGCAGTGAATATTCCTCCCGAGGCAATCAGCCCCAGCATTTT. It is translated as CASSEYSSRGNQPQHF.

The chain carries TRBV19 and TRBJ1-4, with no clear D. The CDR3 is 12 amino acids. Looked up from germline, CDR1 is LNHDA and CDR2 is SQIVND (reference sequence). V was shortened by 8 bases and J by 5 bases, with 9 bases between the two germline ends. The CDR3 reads CASAAQNEKLFF. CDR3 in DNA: TGTGCCAGTGCGGCGCAGAATGAAAAACTGTTTTTT.

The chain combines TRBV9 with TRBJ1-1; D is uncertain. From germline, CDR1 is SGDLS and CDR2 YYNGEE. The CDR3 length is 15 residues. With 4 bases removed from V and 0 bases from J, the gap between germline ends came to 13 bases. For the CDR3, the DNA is TGTGCCAGCAGCACGGTTTCAGGTATGAACACTGAAGCTTTCTTT. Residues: CASSTVSGMNTEAFF.

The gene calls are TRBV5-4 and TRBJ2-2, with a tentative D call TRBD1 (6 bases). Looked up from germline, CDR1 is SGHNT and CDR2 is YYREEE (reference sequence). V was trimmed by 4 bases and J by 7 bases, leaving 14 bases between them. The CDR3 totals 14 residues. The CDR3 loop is CASSNLQGVGELFF. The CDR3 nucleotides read TGTGCCAGCAGCAACCTACAGGGCGTCGGGGAGCTGTTTTTT.

The CDR3 DNA sequence: TGTGCCAGCTCACCACGGATCACAGGGGATTCACCCCTCCACTTT. It translates to CASSPRITGDSPLHF. The V call is TRBV18, the J call TRBJ1-6; 7 bases fit TRBD1. Looked up from germline, CDR1 is KGHSH and CDR2 is LQKENI. The CDR3 has 15 residues. V dropped 1 base and J dropped 8; count of bases not matched to a gene: 5.

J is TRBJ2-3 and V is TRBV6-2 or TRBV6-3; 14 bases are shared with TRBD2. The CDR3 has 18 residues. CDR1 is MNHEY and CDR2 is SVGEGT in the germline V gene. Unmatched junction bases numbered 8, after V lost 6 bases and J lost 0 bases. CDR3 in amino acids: CASSRRLAGGMSTDTQYF. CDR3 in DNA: TGTGCCAGCAGCCGCCGACTAGCGGGGGGGATGAGCACAGATACGCAGTATTTT.

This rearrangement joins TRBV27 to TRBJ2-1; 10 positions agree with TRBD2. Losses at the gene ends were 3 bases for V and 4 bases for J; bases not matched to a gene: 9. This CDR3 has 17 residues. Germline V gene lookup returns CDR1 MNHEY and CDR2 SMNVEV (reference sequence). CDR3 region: CASSFLPLAGDYNEQFF. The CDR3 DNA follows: TGTGCCAGCAGTTTCCTGCCCCTAGCGGGGGATTACAATGAGCAGTTCTTC.

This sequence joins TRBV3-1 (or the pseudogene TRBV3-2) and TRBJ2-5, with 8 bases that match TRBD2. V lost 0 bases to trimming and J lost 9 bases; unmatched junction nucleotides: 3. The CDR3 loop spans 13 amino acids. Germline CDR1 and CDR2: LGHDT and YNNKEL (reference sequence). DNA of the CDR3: TGTGCCAGCAGCCAAGATCGGGGGGGCGCCCAGTACTTC. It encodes CASSQDRGGAQYF.

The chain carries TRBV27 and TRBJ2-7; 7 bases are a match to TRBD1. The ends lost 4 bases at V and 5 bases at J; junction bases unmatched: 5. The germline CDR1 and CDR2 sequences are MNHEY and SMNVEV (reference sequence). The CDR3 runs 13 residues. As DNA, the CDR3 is TGTGCCAGCAGTTCCCGAGGGGGCCACGAGCAGTACTTC. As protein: CASSSRGGHEQYF.

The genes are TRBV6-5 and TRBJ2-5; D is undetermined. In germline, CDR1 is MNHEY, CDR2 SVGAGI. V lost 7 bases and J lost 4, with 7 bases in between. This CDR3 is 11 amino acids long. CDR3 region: CASTPGETQYF. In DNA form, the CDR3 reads TGTGCCAGCACCCCCGGAGAGACCCAGTACTTC.

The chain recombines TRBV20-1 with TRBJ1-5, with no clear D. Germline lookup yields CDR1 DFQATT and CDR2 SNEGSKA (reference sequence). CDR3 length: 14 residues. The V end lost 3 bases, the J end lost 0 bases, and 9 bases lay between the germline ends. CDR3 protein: CSASERVSNQPQHF. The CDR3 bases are TGCAGTGCTAGTGAGAGAGTTAGCAATCAGCCCCAGCATTTT.

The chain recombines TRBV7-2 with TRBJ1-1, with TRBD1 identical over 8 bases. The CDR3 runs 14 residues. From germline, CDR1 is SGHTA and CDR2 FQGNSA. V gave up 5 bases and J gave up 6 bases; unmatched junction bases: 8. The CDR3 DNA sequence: TGTGCCAGCAGCGCCGGACAGGGTTTCGCTGAAGCTTTCTTT. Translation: CASSAGQGFAEAFF.

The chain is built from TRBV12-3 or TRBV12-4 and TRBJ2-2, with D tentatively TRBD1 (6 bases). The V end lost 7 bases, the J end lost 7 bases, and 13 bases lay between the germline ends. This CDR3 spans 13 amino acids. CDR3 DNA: TGTGCCAGCACCCTACAGGGCGTCGGGGAGCTGTTTTTT. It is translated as CASTLQGVGELFF.

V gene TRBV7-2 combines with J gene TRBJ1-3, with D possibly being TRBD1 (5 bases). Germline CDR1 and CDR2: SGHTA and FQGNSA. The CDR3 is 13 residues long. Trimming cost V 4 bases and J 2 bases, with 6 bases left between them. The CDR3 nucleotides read TGTGCCAGCAGCTCAGGGCCTGGAAACACCATATATTTT. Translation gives CASSSGPGNTIYF. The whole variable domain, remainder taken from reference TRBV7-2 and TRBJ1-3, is GAGVSQSPSNKVTEKGKDVELRCDPISGHTALYWYRQSLGQGLEFLIYFQGNSAPDKSGLPSDRFSAERTGGSVSTLTIQRTQQEDSAVYLCASSSGPGNTIYFGEGSWLTVV.

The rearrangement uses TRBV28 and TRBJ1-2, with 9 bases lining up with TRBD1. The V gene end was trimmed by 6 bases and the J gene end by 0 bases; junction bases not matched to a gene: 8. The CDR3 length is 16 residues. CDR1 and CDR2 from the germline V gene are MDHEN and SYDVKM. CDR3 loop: CASSKSGQGTNYGYTF. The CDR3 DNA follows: TGTGCCAGCAGCAAATCGGGACAGGGAACTAACTATGGCTACACCTTC.

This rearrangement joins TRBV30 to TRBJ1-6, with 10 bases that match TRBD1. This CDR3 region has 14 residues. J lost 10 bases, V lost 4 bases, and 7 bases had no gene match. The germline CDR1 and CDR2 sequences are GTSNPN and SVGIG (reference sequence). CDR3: CAWNFDRGQSPLHF. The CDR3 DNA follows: TGTGCCTGGAACTTCGACAGGGGGCAGTCACCCCTCCACTTT.

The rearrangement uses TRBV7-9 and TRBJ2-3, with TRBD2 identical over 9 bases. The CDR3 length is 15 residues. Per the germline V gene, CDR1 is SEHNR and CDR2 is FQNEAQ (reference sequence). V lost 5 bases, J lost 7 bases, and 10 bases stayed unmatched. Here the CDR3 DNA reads TGTGCCAGCAGCAAGGGCGGGGGGGCAGTAAATACGCAGTATTTT. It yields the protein CASSKGGGAVNTQYF.

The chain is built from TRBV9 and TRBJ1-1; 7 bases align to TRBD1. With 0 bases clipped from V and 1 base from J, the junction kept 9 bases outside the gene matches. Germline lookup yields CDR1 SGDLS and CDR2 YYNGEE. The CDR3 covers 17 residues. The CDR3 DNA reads TGTGCCAGCAGCGTAGCTCCCCGGACAGGTGGGAACACTGAAGCTTTCTTT. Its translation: CASSVAPRTGGNTEAFF.

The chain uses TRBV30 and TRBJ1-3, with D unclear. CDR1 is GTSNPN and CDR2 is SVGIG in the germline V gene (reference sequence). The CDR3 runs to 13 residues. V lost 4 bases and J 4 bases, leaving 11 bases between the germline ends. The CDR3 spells CAWNLVGGNTIYF. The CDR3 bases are TGTGCCTGGAACCTGGTCGGGGGAAACACCATATATTTT.

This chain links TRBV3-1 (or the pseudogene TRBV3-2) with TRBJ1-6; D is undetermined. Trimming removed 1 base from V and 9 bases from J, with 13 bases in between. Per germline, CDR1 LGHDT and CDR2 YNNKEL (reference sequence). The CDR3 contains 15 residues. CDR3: CASSQGAGNFSPLHF. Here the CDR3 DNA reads TGTGCCAGCAGCCAAGGGGCCGGGAATTTTTCACCCCTCCACTTT.

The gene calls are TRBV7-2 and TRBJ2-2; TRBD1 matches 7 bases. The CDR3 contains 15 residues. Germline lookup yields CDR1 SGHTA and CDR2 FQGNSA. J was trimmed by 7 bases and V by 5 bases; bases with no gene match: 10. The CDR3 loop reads CASSRRQGMVGELFF. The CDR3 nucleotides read TGTGCCAGCAGCCGGCGACAGGGAATGGTCGGGGAGCTGTTTTTT.

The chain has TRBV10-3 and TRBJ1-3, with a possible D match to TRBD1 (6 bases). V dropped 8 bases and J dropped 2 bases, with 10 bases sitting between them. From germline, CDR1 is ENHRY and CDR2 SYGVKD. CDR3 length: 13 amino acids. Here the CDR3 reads CAIGTGPGNTIYF. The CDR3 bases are TGTGCCATCGGCACAGGGCCTGGAAACACCATATATTTT.

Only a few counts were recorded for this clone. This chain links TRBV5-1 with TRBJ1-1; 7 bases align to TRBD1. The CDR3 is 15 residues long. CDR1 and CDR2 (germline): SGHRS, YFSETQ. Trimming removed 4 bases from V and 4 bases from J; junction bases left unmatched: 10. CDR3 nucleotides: TGCGCCAGCAGCACTGGACAGGCCAGGGGCACTGAAGCTTTCTTT. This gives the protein CASSTGQARGTEAFF.